Below, one T cell receptor beta chain is given with its context. This clone was recorded a few times. This receptor's antigen is unknown. No clone much larger than this one lies a single base away; base qualities are absent. The data derive from a study of OX40 agonist ivuxolimab in advanced cancers. Study-wide context: Ivuxolimab, which targeted the costimulatory receptor OX40 (CD134), was an agonistic, fully human IgG2 monoclonal antibody. Intravenous ivuxolimab was administered to patients every 2 weeks at six dose levels: 0.01, 0.1, 0.3, 1.5, 3 and 10 mg/kg. Of the 50 or so patients in dose escalation, about 20 had hepatocellular carcinoma, around 15 had melanoma, 9 had renal cell carcinoma and 9 had head and neck cancer. A male proportion of roughly 80% and a mean age of 60 years, ranging from roughly 23 to 85, were recorded for the dose-escalation cohort. Patients were allowed to have had prior anti-PD-1, anti-PD-L1 or anti-CTLA-4 therapy, and approximately 40% of the dose-escalation patients had previously received checkpoint inhibitors. Partial responses occurred in three dose-escalation patients: two with cutaneous melanoma and one with hepatocellular carcinoma. Peripheral TCRbeta sequencing was intended to test whether TCR sequence diversity was altered and clonal T-cell expansion was caused by ivuxolimab. The monotherapy dose-escalation portion (N ≈ 56 patients) of the phase I ivuxolimab trial is reported in the paper.

To sequence the TCRbeta CDR3 region, genomic DNA was isolated from the sorted cells. The immunoSEQ Assay was used for sequencing of TCRbeta CDR3 regions. In TCRdb, the immuneACCESS table is reduced to in-frame sequences with V and J assigned. These tables do not hold every clone; where another copy was compared, an unresolved V gene accounts for under half, and the others remain unexplained. For this sample the table gives 60,000 to 95,000 clones, of which roughly 90% were detected only once. The ten top clones hold 0.37% of the sample. Broader findings and caveats from the paper: Low levels of normalized T-cell clonal expansion were also shown by some nonresponding patients. After ivuxolimab, expanded clones were on average more numerous among CD8+ T cells than among CD4+ T cells. Partial responders in the 0.1-3.0 mg/kg groups had among the lowest normalized peripheral clonal expansion, especially among CD8+ T cells. Which antigens the clonally expanded peripheral T cells were specific for was not determined. At doses from 0.1 to 3.0 mg/kg, clonal expansion was seen in both CD4+ and CD8+ blood T cells between baseline and week 6.

Patients with autoimmune disease history or receiving systemic immunosuppression were excluded from the trial. Peripheral blood for TCR sequencing was collected from all dose cohorts at baseline, on cycle 4 day 1, and on cycle 7 day 1. The samples were drawn from a first-in-human, open-label, multicenter phase I dose-escalation trial of ivuxolimab. The trial enrolled adults with locally advanced or metastatic head and neck squamous cell, hepatocellular, melanoma or renal cell carcinoma. Before TCR sequencing, CD4+ T cells and CD8+ T cells from peripheral blood were sorted into separate populations. This TCR was recovered from an adult with an advanced solid tumor such as melanoma, head and neck, liver or kidney cancer. The sample was CD4+ or CD8+ T cells sorted from blood, taken in a trial of the OX40 agonist ivuxolimab.

Here is the DNA: TGTGCCAGCTTAAGACAGAACACTGAAGCTTTCTTT. Protein translation: CASLRQNTEAFF. Recombination connected TRBV28 to TRBJ1-1; the D gene assignment is ambiguous. V lost 8 bases and J lost 1 base; the stretch between them is 8 bases long. The CDR3 spans 12 residues, from the cysteine through the phenylalanine. Kept here is only the CDR3 DNA, which spans 36 bases and is read in frame from base 1. CDR1 MDHEN and CDR2 SYDVKM are derived from the germline V gene.